The 27 T cell receptor beta chains below come from one sample, sequenced in a study of OX40 agonist ivuxolimab in advanced cancers. TCRdb's copy holds only in-frame clones and misses some; the assay was immunoSEQ multiplex PCR. The data contain approximately 84,000 clones, 85% to 95% of them singletons. Sequencing was performed on CD4+ or CD8+ T cells sorted from blood, taken in a trial of the OX40 agonist ivuxolimab. The receptors were sampled from an adult with an advanced solid tumor such as melanoma, head and neck, liver or kidney cancer.

V and J are TRBV28 and TRBJ1-4; TRBD1 might be the D (5 bases). The V and J ends lost 4 bases and 8 bases respectively, with 14 bases between them. The germline CDR1 and CDR2 sequences are MDHEN and SYDVKM. The CDR3 is 14 residues long. CDR3 DNA sequence: TGTGCCAGCAGTTCGCAGGGATTGTGGGAAAAACTGTTTTTT. The encoded protein is CASSSQGLWEKLFF.

Written as DNA, the CDR3 is TGTGCCAGCAGCCTCTGGCAAGGCACCGGGGAGCTGTTTTTT. Translated, it gives CASSLWQGTGELFF. The chain employs TRBV11-2 and TRBJ2-2, with no clear D. This CDR3 is built from 14 residues. Looked up from germline, CDR1 is SGHAT and CDR2 is FQNNGV. Trimming pared 5 bases from V and 4 bases from J, leaving 11 bases between. Filled out from reference TRBV11-2 and TRBJ2-2, the complete variable domain reads EAGVAQSPRYKIIEKRQSVAFWCNPISGHATLYWYQQILGQGPKLLIQFQNNGVVDDSQLPKDRFSAERLKGVDSTLKIQPAKLEDSAVYLCASSLWQGTGELFFGEGSRLTVL.

The V and J genes are TRBV4-1 and TRBJ2-1; D uncertain. V gave up 0 bases and J gave up 3 bases, with 9 bases separating them. Looked up from germline, CDR1 is MGHRA and CDR2 is YSYEKL. The length of the CDR3 is 15 residues. The CDR3 region is CASSQDPGLYNEQFF. In DNA, the CDR3 is TGCGCCAGCAGCCAAGATCCAGGCCTCTACAATGAGCAGTTCTTC.

The rearrangement joins TRBV7-2 to TRBJ1-1; TRBD1 matches at 7 bases. Germline CDR1 reads SGHTA; CDR2 reads FQGNSA. J gave up 3 bases and V 1 base, and 11 bases lay outside the gene matches. The CDR3 has 17 residues. The CDR3 DNA sequence: TGTGCCAGCAGCTTAGTTCCGGACAGGATGAAGGACACTGAAGCTTTCTTT. It is translated as CASSLVPDRMKDTEAFF.

The gene calls are TRBV4-1 and TRBJ1-2, with D unresolved. The germline V gene encodes CDR1 MGHRA and CDR2 YSYEKL. The CDR3 spans 15 residues. The V and J ends lost 3 bases and 2 bases respectively, with 13 bases between them. The CDR3 here is CASSHDPQLNYGYTF. CDR3 DNA sequence: TGCGCCAGCAGCCACGACCCTCAGTTGAACTATGGCTACACCTTC.

The chain carries TRBV27 and TRBJ1-1; TRBD1 agrees at 9 bases. The germline CDR1 and CDR2 sequences are MNHEY and SMNVEV (reference sequence). This CDR3 contains 13 residues. The V segment lost 3 bases and the J segment 6 bases; nucleotides outside the gene matches: 2. This CDR3 reads CASSFGTGSEAFF. As DNA, the CDR3 is TGTGCCAGCAGTTTCGGGACAGGGTCTGAAGCTTTCTTT.

The gene calls are TRBV9 and TRBJ2-3; the D gene is possibly TRBD2 (6 bases). CDR3 length: 16 residues. Germline V gives CDR1 SGDLS, CDR2 YYNGEE. Trimming shortened V by 3 bases and J by 3 bases, and 17 bases separated the two germline ends. The CDR3 nucleotides are TGTGCCAGCAGCGACGACGGAGGGCCATCGACAGATACGCAGTATTTT. Translated: CASSDDGGPSTDTQYF.

The chain has TRBV9 and TRBJ1-6; no definite D call. Trimming removed 3 bases at V and 14 bases at J, with 12 bases between. CDR3 length: 12 residues. The germline gives CDR1 SGDLS, CDR2 YYNGEE. CDR3 region: CASSGSGLSLHF. The CDR3, as DNA: TGTGCCAGCAGCGGTTCCGGGTTGTCCCTCCACTTT.

This clone was seen only a few times. At the DNA level, this CDR3 is encoded by other sequences in the same sample as well. The gene calls are TRBV27 and TRBJ2-1; maybe TRBD2 (5 bases). Trimming pared 3 bases from V and 0 bases from J, leaving 6 bases between. Germline-derived CDR1 and CDR2 are MNHEY and SMNVEV (reference sequence). The CDR3 extends over 14 amino acids. Written as DNA, the CDR3 is TGTGCCAGCAGTTTCCGGGACTCCTACAATGAGCAGTTCTTC. Protein sequence: CASSFRDSYNEQFF.

The V gene is TRBV6-5, the J gene TRBJ2-2; TRBD1 aligns across 11 bases. The germline gives CDR1 MNHEY, CDR2 SVGAGI. J gave up 7 bases and V 5 bases, and 6 bases lay outside the gene matches. The length of the CDR3 is 15 residues. CDR3 in DNA: TGTGCCAGCAGTATGGACAGGGGGCTTAACGGGGAGCTGTTTTTT. Translation: CASSMDRGLNGELFF.

The chain couples TRBV29-1 to TRBJ1-2; D call uncertain. The germline CDR1 and CDR2 sequences are SQVTM and ANQGSEA. V gave up 3 bases and J gave up 1 base, with 12 bases separating them. The CDR3 is 14 residues long. This CDR3 reads CSVDSFDGNYGYTF. CDR3 bases: TGCAGCGTTGACTCCTTTGACGGTAACTATGGCTACACCTTC.

The V call is TRBV7-2, the J call TRBJ1-5, with no clear D. Deletions cut 5 bases from V and 2 bases from J, with 7 bases between. CDR3 length equals 13 residues. Germline-derived CDR1 and CDR2 are SGHTA and FQGNSA. CDR3 region: CASSPDGNQPQHF. The CDR3 coding sequence is TGTGCCAGCAGCCCCGACGGCAATCAGCCCCAGCATTTT.

The gene calls are TRBV5-1 and TRBJ2-7; 10 nucleotides match TRBD1. The CDR3 has 16 residues. Per the germline V gene, CDR1 is SGHRS and CDR2 is YFSETQ. V was clipped by 1 base and J by 3 bases; unmatched bases: 7. This CDR3 is CASSLQRQGAFYEQYF. For the CDR3, the DNA is TGCGCCAGCAGCTTGCAACGACAGGGGGCCTTCTACGAGCAGTACTTC.

The V call is TRBV7-8, the J call TRBJ2-2; D is perhaps TRBD1 or TRBD2 (6 bases each). Germline CDR1 reads SGHVS; CDR2 reads FQNEAQ. V lost 5 bases and J 5 bases, leaving 12 bases between the germline ends. The CDR3 has 14 residues. CDR3 region: CASSRGGLTGELFF. The CDR3 DNA sequence: TGTGCCAGCAGCCGAGGGGGGCTAACCGGGGAGCTGTTTTTT.

This clone showed up just a few times. The rearrangement uses TRBV19 and TRBJ1-2; 8 bases are shared with TRBD1. The CDR3 sequence is 13 residues long. The V segment lost 9 bases and the J segment 8 bases; nucleotides outside the gene matches: 11. Germline lookup yields CDR1 LNHDA and CDR2 SQIVND (reference sequence). CDR3 coding DNA: TGTGCCAGCAGTCCCGGACAGGGAACCGGCTACACCTTC. As protein: CASSPGQGTGYTF.

V and J are TRBV6-6 and TRBJ1-5; no definite D call. The V gene lost 8 bases and the J gene lost 1 base, with 12 bases spanning the gap. This CDR3 is 14 amino acids long. Looked up from germline, CDR1 is MNHNY and CDR2 is SVGAGI (reference sequence). The CDR3 reads CASEDLDSNQPQHF. The CDR3 coding sequence is TGTGCCAGCGAGGACCTGGACAGCAATCAGCCCCAGCATTTT.

V is TRBV10-3 and J is TRBJ2-1; 7 nucleotides align to TRBD1. Unmatched junction bases numbered 2, after V lost 9 bases and J lost 3 bases. The germline V gene has CDR1 ENHRY and CDR2 SYGVKD. This CDR3 is built from 12 residues. The DNA of the CDR3 is TGTGCCATGGGGACAGACTACAATGAGCAGTTCTTC. It is translated as CAMGTDYNEQFF.

This rearrangement joins TRBV21-1 to TRBJ1-3; no check of the table's D call, TRBD1, against the DNA was made. TRBV21-1 is termed a pseudogene. This CDR3 is 15 amino acids long. The CDR3 nucleotides read TGTGCCAGCAGCATTAAGGGGATCTCTGGAAACACCATATATTTT. This translates into CASSIKGISGNTIYF.

This sequence joins TRBV30 and TRBJ2-2; perhaps TRBD2 as D (5 bases). Germline-derived CDR1 and CDR2 are GTSNPN and SVGIG (reference sequence). Deletions cut 3 bases from V and 5 bases from J, with 19 bases between. The CDR3 consists of 16 residues. This CDR3 reads CAWRRLLSPGTGELFF. CDR3 nucleotide sequence: TGTGCCTGGAGACGTTTACTTAGCCCGGGAACCGGGGAGCTGTTTTTT.

V and J are TRBV6-5 and TRBJ2-7, with D unresolved. Germline assignment: CDR1 MNHEY and CDR2 SVGAGI. The V and J ends lost 2 bases and 0 bases respectively, with 8 bases between them. This CDR3 has 14 residues. CDR3 region: CASSYGIGSYEQYF. CDR3 nucleotide sequence: TGTGCCAGCAGTTACGGGATTGGCTCCTACGAGCAGTACTTC.

This clone was found once. V and J are TRBV6-5 and TRBJ1-3; D not resolved. Germline CDR1 and CDR2: MNHEY and SVGAGI. V was pared by 6 bases and J by 4 bases, with 7 bases between. The CDR3 runs 12 residues. The CDR3 loop is CASSPGGNTIYF. CDR3 bases: TGTGCCAGCAGCCCGGGGGGAAACACCATATATTTT.

The rearrangement uses TRBV2 and TRBJ2-4, with D hard to call. The CDR3 length is 16 residues. Germline CDR1 and CDR2: SNHLY and FYNNEI. V lost 3 bases and J 0 bases, leaving 12 bases between the germline ends. In DNA, the CDR3 is TGTGCCAGCAGTGATGAAACTCCTCTAGCCAAAAACATTCAGTACTTC. Amino acid sequence: CASSDETPLAKNIQYF. Variable domain in full (rest from reference TRBV2 and TRBJ2-4): EPEVTQTPSHQVTQMGQEVILRCVPISNHLYFYWYRQILGQKVEFLVSFYNNEISEKSEIFDDQFSVERPDGSNFTLKIRSTKLEDSAMYFCASSDETPLAKNIQYFGAGTRLSVL.

In DNA form, the CDR3 reads TGTGCCAGCAGCCCCTCTGCTAGCGGGCCCCCGACCCAGTACTTC. Protein: CASSPSASGPPTQYF. This chain joins TRBV7-9 and TRBJ2-5, with TRBD2 matching 8 bases. V lost 5 bases, J lost 7 bases, and 12 bases stayed unmatched. Germline CDR1 SEHNR, CDR2 FQNEAQ (reference sequence). CDR3 size: 15 residues.

The table lists this clone with a count of one. The genes are TRBV19 and TRBJ2-7; TRBD1 is a possible D gene (6 bases). The CDR3 contains 13 residues. Trimming removed 5 bases from V and 6 bases from J, with 14 bases in between. CDR1 is LNHDA and CDR2 is SQIVND in the germline V gene (reference sequence). As DNA, the CDR3 is TGTGCCAGTAGTTCCGACAGGTTCCGCGAGCAGTACTTC. Translating it yields CASSSDRFREQYF.

V usage is TRBV7-8 and J usage is TRBJ1-1; D remains ambiguous. The CDR3 extends over 11 amino acids. Germline CDR1 reads SGHVS; CDR2 reads FQNEAQ. V was pared by 1 base and J by 8 bases, with 5 bases between. DNA of the CDR3: TGTGCCAGCAGCTTAGACGGGGAAGCTTTCTTT. Encoded protein: CASSLDGEAFF.

The sample holds one count of this clone. The chain recombines TRBV27 with TRBJ2-7, with 7 bases aligning to TRBD2. The germline V gene has CDR1 MNHEY and CDR2 SMNVEV (reference sequence). With 5 bases clipped from V and 3 bases from J, the junction kept 10 bases outside the gene matches. The CDR3 spans 15 residues. This CDR3 is CASSPGRLAVYEQYF. CDR3 sequence (DNA): TGTGCCAGCAGTCCAGGACGGCTAGCGGTCTACGAGCAGTACTTC.

The rearrangement links TRBV9 to TRBJ1-4; D is undetermined. From germline, CDR1 is SGDLS and CDR2 YYNGEE. This CDR3 spans 13 amino acids. V lost 0 bases and J 8 bases, leaving 8 bases between the germline ends. The CDR3 nucleotides are TGTGCCAGCAGCGTAGGGGGAGACGAAAAACTGTTTTTT. This sequence encodes CASSVGGDEKLFF.